These T cell receptor beta chains were read from a single sample in a study of CD8 T cells in ankylosing spondylitis. TCRdb reprocessed the 5' RACE reads via MiXCR and lists one record per CDR3 protein. The sample lists more than 200,000 distinct CDR3 sequences, roughly a quarter occurring once. The specimen sequenced was blood, either unsorted or a sorted T cell fraction (not recorded which). The receptors originated from a male donor with ankylosing spondylitis or in good health (not recorded which). Each CDR3 is given with its conserved first and last residue. A D gene is named only where the DNA matches it firmly. Some rows have no size entry. The others give once, few or many, or a class for an expanded clone.

cdr3_nt: TGCGCCAGCAGCGACCAAAGACAGACGAATTACAATGAGCAGTTCTTC
cdr3_aa: CASSDQRQTNYNEQFF
j_call: TRBJ2-1
v_call: TRBV5-1
clone_size: many
d_call: .

cdr3_nt: TGCAGTGCTAGAGAACCGGGGGGGCTACGAAATGAGCAGTTCTTC
cdr3_aa: CSAREPGGLRNEQFF
j_call: TRBJ2-1
v_call: TRBV20-1
clone_size: few
d_call: TRBD2

cdr3_nt: TGCAGTGCTAGAGATTCGGGAGGGGCGACCGCCGGGGAGCTGTTTTTT
cdr3_aa: CSARDSGGATAGELFF
j_call: TRBJ2-2
v_call: TRBV20-1
clone_size: .
d_call: TRBD2

cdr3_nt: TGCAGTGCTAGGGGGGAGGGCACAGATACGCAGTATTTT
cdr3_aa: CSARGEGTDTQYF
j_call: TRBJ2-3
v_call: TRBV20-1
clone_size: many
d_call: .

cdr3_nt: TGTGCCAGCAGTTTAGGAGGGTCAGGAACCCTCCACTTT
cdr3_aa: CASSLGGSGTLHF
j_call: TRBJ1-6
v_call: TRBV12-3/TRBV12-4
clone_size: many
d_call: .

cdr3_nt: TGTGCCAGCAGCGAAGGAACTAATTCACCCCTCCACTTT
cdr3_aa: CASSEGTNSPLHF
j_call: TRBJ1-6
v_call: TRBV16
clone_size: many
d_call: .

cdr3_nt: TGCAGCGTCTCTTACTACACTGAAGCTTTCTTT
cdr3_aa: CSVSYYTEAFF
j_call: TRBJ1-1
v_call: TRBV29-1
clone_size: few
d_call: .

cdr3_nt: TGCAGCGCCGTAGAAGCGGGGGGCCAGGAGCAGTTCTTC
cdr3_aa: CSAVEAGGQEQFF
j_call: TRBJ2-1
v_call: TRBV29-1
clone_size: .
d_call: TRBD2

cdr3_nt: TGCGCCAGCAGCTTGGGAAGAGGGGTCGACTCTGAGCAGTACTTC
cdr3_aa: CASSLGRGVDSEQYF
j_call: TRBJ2-7
v_call: TRBV5-1
clone_size: many
d_call: .

cdr3_nt: TGCAGTGCGTACCCCAGGGGGCGAAGCACAGATACGCAGTATTTT
cdr3_aa: CSAYPRGRSTDTQYF
j_call: TRBJ2-3
v_call: TRBV20-1
clone_size: many
d_call: TRBD1

cdr3_nt: TGTGCCAGCAGTCTCTCGTGGGCATATGGCTACACCTTC
cdr3_aa: CASSLSWAYGYTF
j_call: TRBJ1-2
v_call: TRBV5-5
clone_size: .
d_call: .

cdr3_nt: TGTGCCAGCAGCCCGACAGGGGGCGCGTCTAGGGGAGAGACCCAGTACTTC
cdr3_aa: CASSPTGGASRGETQYF
j_call: TRBJ2-5
v_call: TRBV3-1
clone_size: few
d_call: TRBD1

cdr3_nt: TGTGCCAGCAGTTACAGGGTGAACACTGAAGCTTTCTTT
cdr3_aa: CASSYRVNTEAFF
j_call: TRBJ1-1
v_call: TRBV6-5
clone_size: .
d_call: .

cdr3_nt: TGTGCCAGCAGCTTGATACACCAAGAGACCCAGTACTTC
cdr3_aa: CASSLIHQETQYF
j_call: TRBJ2-5
v_call: TRBV5-6
clone_size: .
d_call: .

cdr3_nt: TGTGCCAGTAAACGGGGGGCGAACACCGGGGAGCTGTTTTTT
cdr3_aa: CASKRGANTGELFF
j_call: TRBJ2-2
v_call: TRBV19
clone_size: .
d_call: TRBD2

cdr3_nt: TGTGCCAGCAGCCCCGTTGGGGGGGCCGCTAACTATGGCTACACCTTC
cdr3_aa: CASSPVGGAANYGYTF
j_call: TRBJ1-2
v_call: TRBV12-3/TRBV12-4
clone_size: few
d_call: .

cdr3_nt: TGTGCCAGCAGCTTGGACGTCTTTTACGGACAGGCGAACTACGAGCAGTACTTC
cdr3_aa: CASSLDVFYGQANYEQYF
j_call: TRBJ2-7
v_call: TRBV5-5
clone_size: .
d_call: TRBD1

cdr3_nt: TGTGCCAGCAGCACCGGGAAAACAGATACGCAGTATTTT
cdr3_aa: CASSTGKTDTQYF
j_call: TRBJ2-3
v_call: TRBV25-1
clone_size: many
d_call: .

cdr3_nt: TGCAGCGTTGAAGAACCGGGACAGGCCTACGAGCAGTACTTC
cdr3_aa: CSVEEPGQAYEQYF
j_call: TRBJ2-7
v_call: TRBV29-1
clone_size: .
d_call: TRBD1

cdr3_nt: TGTGCCAGCAGTTTAAGGGAGTCAGGTGAAAAACTGTTTTTT
cdr3_aa: CASSLRESGEKLFF
j_call: TRBJ1-4
v_call: TRBV12-3/TRBV12-4
clone_size: few
d_call: .

cdr3_nt: TGCGCCAGCAGCTTGGCGGGGGGGGTCCTCTACAATGAGCAGTTCTTC
cdr3_aa: CASSLAGGVLYNEQFF
j_call: TRBJ2-1
v_call: TRBV5-1
clone_size: many
d_call: TRBD2

cdr3_nt: TGCAGTGCTAGAGATTTCGGCCAGGGGAGCCAAGAGACCCAGTACTTC
cdr3_aa: CSARDFGQGSQETQYF
j_call: TRBJ2-5
v_call: TRBV20-1
clone_size: .
d_call: .

cdr3_nt: TGTGCCAGCAGCCAAACGGGGGGGATCTCACCCCTCCACTTT
cdr3_aa: CASSQTGGISPLHF
j_call: TRBJ1-6
v_call: TRBV14
clone_size: .
d_call: .

cdr3_nt: TGCAGTGCTAGAGATTGGGGGGCAGAGACCCAGTACTTC
cdr3_aa: CSARDWGAETQYF
j_call: TRBJ2-5
v_call: TRBV20-1
clone_size: .
d_call: .